The present T cell receptor (beta chain) was sequenced within a study of tumor-infiltrating lymphocytes in localized non-small cell lung cancer. Study conclusions and caveats: Compared with uninvolved lung, tumors showed higher T cell infiltration by TCRbeta sequencing. T-cell fraction did not differ between immunotypes IM1 and IM2.

This CDR3 region has 13 residues. The germline V gene has CDR1 GTSNPN and CDR2 SVGIG (reference sequence). Trimming left V 8 bases short and J 0 bases short, with 12 bases between. TCRdb's copy holds only in-frame clones and misses some; the assay was immunoSEQ multiplex PCR. The profile covers roughly 8,900 clones, with approximately 64% appearing a single time and 9.4% taken by the ten largest. As regards this clone: The antigen remains unidentified.

This clonotype was sampled from a human donor with non-small cell lung cancer. This chain joins TRBV30 and TRBJ2-3, with D possibly being TRBD1 (6 bases). The specimen was uninvolved lung tissue not adjacent to the tumor. Here the CDR3 DNA reads TGTGCCACAGGGCCCTACAGCACAGATACGCAGTATTTT. The encoded protein is CATGPYSTDTQYF.